The next 21 T cell receptor beta chains were all read from a single sample in a study of lymphopenia after photon versus proton radiotherapy. Sequenced by immunoSEQ multiplex PCR; TCRdb stores in-frame clones only, minus some. Of about 160,000 clones in the sample, approximately 90% were seen once. Material: peripheral blood, obtained from a patient treated with photon-based radiotherapy. The source of these receptors is a man aged 45-65 years with gastric cancer.

V usage is TRBV30 and J usage is TRBJ2-1, with D perhaps matching TRBD1 (6 bases). Germline V gene sequence: CDR1 GTSNPN, CDR2 SVGIG (reference sequence). The CDR3 consists of 14 residues. Trimming pared 2 bases from V and 6 bases from J, leaving 14 bases between. The CDR3 bases are TGTGCCTGGAGTTTGGGCAGGGGAAGCAATGAGCAGTTCTTC. It codes for CAWSLGRGSNEQFF.

V gene TRBV27 combines with J gene TRBJ1-2, with D possibly matching TRBD1 (6 bases). This CDR3 is 13 amino acids long. Germline V gene lookup returns CDR1 MNHEY and CDR2 SMNVEV (reference sequence). Trimming cost V 0 bases and J 8 bases, with 10 bases left between them. The CDR3: CASSLSGGIGYTF. CDR3 DNA sequence: TGTGCCAGCAGTTTATCAGGGGGGATCGGCTACACCTTC.

The chain links TRBV7-9 to TRBJ1-2; tentatively, D is TRBD1 (6 bases). This CDR3 contains 15 residues. Trimming took 1 base from V and 3 from J, leaving 12 bases between them. Looked up from germline, CDR1 is SEHNR and CDR2 is FQNEAQ (reference sequence). The CDR3 DNA reads TGTGCCAGCAGCTTAGAGGGGGGGTCCCACTATGGCTACACCTTC. Translated: CASSLEGGSHYGYTF.

The chain recombines TRBV9 with TRBJ2-3; 7 bases agree with TRBD1. The V and J ends lost 2 bases and 0 bases, in that order; junction bases with no gene match: 9. CDR1 and CDR2 from the germline V gene are SGDLS and YYNGEE. This CDR3 has 17 residues. CDR3 amino acids: CASSVGTVSSSTDTQYF. CDR3 DNA sequence: TGTGCCAGCAGCGTCGGGACAGTGTCGTCTAGCACAGATACGCAGTATTTT.

This clone was recorded once. The chain links TRBV28 to TRBJ2-1, with D perhaps matching TRBD2 (6 bases). This CDR3 contains 14 residues. V was clipped by 4 bases and J by 9 bases, with 16 bases between them. Germline assignment: CDR1 MDHEN and CDR2 SYDVKM. Here the CDR3 DNA reads TGTGCCAGCAGTTCTAGCGCCGAAACCGGTGAGCAGTTCTTC. It encodes CASSSSAETGEQFF.

The rearrangement uses TRBV7-2 and TRBJ2-7; TRBD1 matches 10 bases. Germline CDR1 and CDR2: SGHTA and FQGNSA. The CDR3 extends over 15 amino acids. Unmatched junction bases numbered 3, after V lost 1 base and J lost 3 bases. The CDR3 coding sequence is TGTGCCAGCAGCTTAGGAGGGACAGGGGTCTACGAGCAGTACTTC. This encodes CASSLGGTGVYEQYF.

The chain has TRBV7-8 and TRBJ1-2; D call uncertain. This CDR3 comprises 13 residues. The V end lost 5 bases, the J end lost 6 bases, and 13 bases lay between the germline ends. Germline CDR1 is SGHVS and CDR2 is FQNEAQ. CDR3 coding DNA: TGTGCCAGCAGCAGGAAGGAGGCGCATGGCTACACCTTC. Amino acid sequence: CASSRKEAHGYTF.

V usage is TRBV6-5 and J usage is TRBJ2-7; TRBD1 matches 11 bases. Germline V lookup: CDR1 MNHEY, CDR2 SVGAGI. This CDR3 comprises 15 residues. With V trimmed by 2 bases and J by 7 bases, 7 bases remained unmatched. The CDR3 spells CASSYAGQGAKEQYF. The CDR3 nucleotides read TGTGCCAGCAGTTACGCAGGACAGGGGGCGAAGGAGCAGTACTTC.

The rearrangement joins TRBV4-1 to TRBJ1-2; a possible D gene is TRBD1 (5 bases). Germline V gives CDR1 MGHRA, CDR2 YSYEKL. Trimming stripped 2 bases from V and 8 bases from J, with 18 bases between. The length of the CDR3 is 15 residues. The CDR3 DNA reads as TGCGCCAGCAGCCAACCTTTGCGGGGGAATGAGGGCTACACCTTC. The encoded protein is CASSQPLRGNEGYTF.

This chain connects TRBV5-1 to TRBJ1-3; D gene ambiguous. This CDR3 region has 13 residues. Germline CDR1 is SGHRS and CDR2 is YFSETQ. V lost 6 bases to trimming and J lost 0 bases, with 7 bases between them. For the CDR3, the DNA is TGCGCCAGCAAGAGAGACTCTGGAAACACCATATATTTT. Protein sequence: CASKRDSGNTIYF.

This sequence joins TRBV2 and TRBJ2-2; no firm D call. The V gene's germline CDR1 is SNHLY and CDR2 FYNNEI. The CDR3 length is 13 residues. V gave up 4 bases and J gave up 4 bases, with 7 bases separating them. The chain's CDR3 is CASSVRSTGELFF. The CDR3, as DNA: TGTGCCAGCAGTGTACGGAGCACCGGGGAGCTGTTTTTT.

The chain links TRBV5-8 to TRBJ2-1; the D is unclear. This CDR3 is built from 15 residues. The V end was cut by 4 bases, the J end by 6 bases, with 17 bases between. Germline V CDR1 and CDR2: SGHTS, YDEGEE. The CDR3 reads CASSLIPTRGNEQFF. CDR3 nucleotides: TGTGCCAGCAGCCTGATCCCCACCAGAGGCAATGAGCAGTTCTTC.

This clone was seen just once. This chain uses TRBV7-2 with TRBJ1-5; D gene unclear. The CDR3 contains 13 residues. V was shortened by 5 bases and J by 7 bases, with 12 bases between the two germline ends. Per the germline V gene, CDR1 is SGHTA and CDR2 is FQGNSA. In DNA form, the CDR3 reads TGTGCCAGCAGCCCCGATGAACGGCAGCCCCAGCATTTT. Translation: CASSPDERQPQHF.

The CDR3, as DNA: TGTGCCAGCAGCCCCTTTAGGACCCTCTACGAGCAGTACTTC. This sequence encodes CASSPFRTLYEQYF. The chain couples TRBV13 to TRBJ2-7; D is ambiguous. Germline-derived CDR1 and CDR2 are PRHDT and FYEKMQ (reference sequence). This CDR3 is built from 14 residues. The V gene lost 5 bases and the J gene lost 3 bases, with 14 bases spanning the gap.

The chain uses TRBV28 and TRBJ1-2, with 8 bases fitting TRBD1. The V gene end was trimmed by 5 bases and the J gene end by 7 bases; junction bases not matched to a gene: 3. The CDR3 runs 12 residues. Germline CDR1 reads MDHEN; CDR2 reads SYDVKM. The chain's CDR3 is CASSGDRSGYTF. CDR3 nucleotide sequence: TGTGCCAGCAGTGGGGACAGGAGTGGCTACACCTTC.

In this sample, this clone turned up once. The chain combines TRBV5-1 with TRBJ1-2; 8 bases align to TRBD1. Germline CDR1 and CDR2: SGHRS and YFSETQ. The junction had 2 bases not matched to a gene; V was cut back by 0 bases and J by 7 bases. The CDR3 covers 13 residues. CDR3 amino acids: CASSLGRGLGYTF. The CDR3 nucleotides are TGCGCCAGCAGCTTGGGCAGGGGGCTTGGCTACACCTTC. The full variable domain, rest sourced from reference TRBV5-1 and TRBJ1-2, is KAGVTQTPRYLIKTRGQQVTLSCSPISGHRSVSWYQQTPGQGLQFLFEYFSETQRNKGNFPGRFSGRQFSNSRSEMNVSTLELGDSALYLCASSLGRGLGYTFGSGTRLTVV.

This chain uses TRBV7-2 with TRBJ1-4; no reliable D call. The CDR3 runs to 15 residues. The germline V and J ends were trimmed by 5 bases and 1 base, with 11 bases remaining between them. Looked up from germline, CDR1 is SGHTA and CDR2 is FQGNSA. CDR3 residues: CASSQMTQTNEKLFF. The CDR3 DNA reads as TGTGCCAGCAGCCAGATGACACAAACTAATGAAAAACTGTTTTTT.

This sequence joins TRBV9 and TRBJ2-7, with a possible D match to TRBD2 (6 bases). The germline V and J ends were trimmed by 3 bases and 6 bases, with 22 bases remaining between them. The length of the CDR3 is 16 residues. Germline-derived CDR1 and CDR2 are SGDLS and YYNGEE. CDR3 amino acids: CASSARAGTPVSEQYF. In DNA form, the CDR3 reads TGTGCCAGCAGCGCGAGAGCCGGGACTCCCGTCAGCGAGCAGTACTTC.

The CDR3 loop reads CASSSTAQGEQYF. The DNA of the CDR3 is TGTGCCAGCAGCTCGACAGCGCAAGGCGAGCAGTACTTC. The chain carries TRBV5-5 and TRBJ2-7; a weak D match, TRBD1 (5 bases). The CDR3 has 13 residues. Germline V gene sequence: CDR1 SGHKS, CDR2 YYEKEE (reference sequence). V lost 3 bases, J lost 6 bases, and 13 bases lay in between.

This sequence joins TRBV4-1 and TRBJ2-3; D is unresolved. This CDR3 has 16 residues. Germline CDR1 reads MGHRA; CDR2 reads YSYEKL. V was cut by 1 base and J by 2 bases, with 13 bases left in between. The DNA for the CDR3 is TGCGCCAGCAGCCAAGTGGGAAGTGGGTCCACAGATACGCAGTATTTT. This gives the protein CASSQVGSGSTDTQYF.

This clone was counted once. J is TRBJ2-7 and V is TRBV6-5, with a weak D call TRBD1 (5 bases). The V end lost 5 bases, the J end lost 2 bases, and 13 bases lay between the germline ends. This CDR3 is built from 14 residues. Germline V lookup: CDR1 MNHEY, CDR2 SVGAGI. CDR3 nucleotide sequence: TGTGCCAGCAGTCTTAAAGGGGCGACCTACGAGCAGTACTTC. It encodes CASSLKGATYEQYF.